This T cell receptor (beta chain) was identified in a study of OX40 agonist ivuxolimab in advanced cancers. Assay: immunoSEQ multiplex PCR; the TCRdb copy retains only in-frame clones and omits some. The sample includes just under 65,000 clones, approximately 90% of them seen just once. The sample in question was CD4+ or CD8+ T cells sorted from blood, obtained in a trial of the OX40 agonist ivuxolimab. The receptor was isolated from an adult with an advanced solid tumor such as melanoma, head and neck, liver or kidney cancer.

The chain's CDR3 is CASSRTGGFAEAFF. In nucleotides, the CDR3 is TGTGCCAGCTCACGGACAGGGGGCTTCGCTGAAGCTTTCTTT. The genes are TRBV18 and TRBJ1-1, with 11 nucleotides matching TRBD1. J gave up 6 bases and V 4 bases, and 4 bases lay outside the gene matches. Germline assignment: CDR1 KGHSH and CDR2 LQKENI. This CDR3 is 14 amino acids long.